This T cell receptor (beta chain) was sequenced in a study of vaccination and CD4 T cells after COVID-19. The study's findings and limits: Convalescent patients showed a median around 85% of reactive clones that were seen only post-vaccination.

This clonotype was seen only once. Antigen specificity is unknown. Indicated treatment: roughly 10-day PBMC culture with coronavirus spike peptide pools or control peptides (ViraFEST assay). The V segment lost 3 bases and the J segment 3 bases; nucleotides outside the gene matches: 5. Germline V gene lookup returns CDR1 KGHSH and CDR2 LQKENI. The CDR3 contains 14 residues. Scientists ran DNA taken from cultured CD4+ T cells through the Oncomine TCR Beta short-read assay for sequencing. It was cultured CD4+ T cells from which genomic DNA was extracted. TCRdb re-called the PCR reads through MiXCR, storing one row per CDR3 protein. The sample carries fewer than 15,000 distinct CDR3 sequences, 21% recorded once.

The clonotype was recovered from a human donor who received a COVID-19 vaccine. The input for sequencing was CD4+ T cells from blood, cultured in vitro, taken before SARS-CoV-2 vaccination. V gene TRBV18 combines with J gene TRBJ2-7; 7 bases agree with TRBD1. The CDR3: CASSPQQGNYEQYF. As DNA, the CDR3 is TGTGCCAGCTCACCGCAACAGGGGAACTACGAGCAGTACTTC.